This TCR beta chain derives from a study of blood T cell repertoires in COVID-19. Clinical history reported by participants formed the basis on which cohorts were assigned. Clones were sequenced by immunoSEQ multiplex PCR, and TCRdb holds only the in-frame ones, with some missing. The table lists fewer than 350,000 clones, around 87% of them singletons. This clone was seen only once. Germline-derived CDR1 and CDR2 are SQVTM and ANQGSEA. The CDR3 contains 15 residues. V lost 0 bases and J lost 2; bases outside the gene matches: 5. This chain joins TRBV29-1 and TRBJ2-7, with 9 positions matching TRBD2. The sequence came from a woman aged 18-29 years with acute COVID-19. The specimen sequenced was PBMCs or T cells enriched from blood (not recorded which). The CDR3 coding sequence is TGCAGCGTTGAAGATTTAGCGGGAGTGACCTACGAGCAGTACTTC. As protein: CSVEDLAGVTYEQYF.